What follows is one T cell receptor (beta chain) and its context. The antigen remains undetermined. Sequencing used immunoSEQ multiplex PCR; TCRdb keeps in-frame clones, though not all of them. The sample holds fewer than 80,000 clones, nearly 98% seen once. This specimen comes from a study of Tregs in tolerant kidney transplant recipients. Study-level findings and limits: Activated donor B cell expansion appeared to reveal the most relevant donor-specific TCRbeta repertoire.

Per germline, CDR1 MGHRA and CDR2 YSYEKL. This CDR3 has 15 residues. The junction had 6 bases not matched to a gene; V was cut back by 3 bases and J by 3 bases. This TCR derives from a human donor who received a combined kidney and bone marrow transplant. The specimen was CD4+ T cells from blood, collected before the transplant. The chain has TRBV4-1 and TRBJ2-7, with 9 nucleotides matching TRBD1. The CDR3 nucleotides read TGCGCCAGCAGCCATCCGGGACAGGGAGGCTACGAGCAGTACTTC. It codes for CASSHPGQGGYEQYF.